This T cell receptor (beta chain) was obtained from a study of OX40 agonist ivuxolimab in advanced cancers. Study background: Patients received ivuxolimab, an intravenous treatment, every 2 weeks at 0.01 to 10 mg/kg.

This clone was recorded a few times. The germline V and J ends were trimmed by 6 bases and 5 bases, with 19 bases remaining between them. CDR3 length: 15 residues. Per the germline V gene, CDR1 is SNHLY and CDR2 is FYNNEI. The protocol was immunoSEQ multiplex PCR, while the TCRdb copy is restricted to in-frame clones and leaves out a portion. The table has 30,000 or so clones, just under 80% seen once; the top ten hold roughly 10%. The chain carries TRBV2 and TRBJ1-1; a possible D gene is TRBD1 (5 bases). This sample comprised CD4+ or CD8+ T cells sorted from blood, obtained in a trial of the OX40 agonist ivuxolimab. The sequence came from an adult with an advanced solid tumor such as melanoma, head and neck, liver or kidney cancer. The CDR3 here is CASSPGTSMGTEAFF. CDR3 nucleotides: TGTGCCAGCAGCCCAGGGACGTCGATGGGAACTGAAGCTTTCTTT.